The 23 T cell receptor beta chains reported below all come from one sample, sequenced in a study of OX40 agonist ivuxolimab in advanced cancers. The protocol was immunoSEQ multiplex PCR, while the TCRdb copy is restricted to in-frame clones and leaves out a portion. The data hold about 69,000 clones, with nearly 90% observed a single time. The material was CD4+ or CD8+ T cells sorted from blood, obtained in a trial of the OX40 agonist ivuxolimab. These receptors all stem from an adult with an advanced solid tumor such as melanoma, head and neck, liver or kidney cancer.

The chain links TRBV2 to TRBJ1-2, with unresolved D. This CDR3 contains 12 residues. Germline V gene data show CDR1 as SNHLY and CDR2 as FYNNEI. V shed 7 bases and J shed 2 bases, with 8 bases lying between them. CDR3 bases: TGTGCCAGCAACACAGCGAACTATGGCTACACCTTC. This codes for CASNTANYGYTF.

V is TRBV19 and J is TRBJ1-1; D is uncertain. The CDR3 length is 14 residues. The V and J ends lost 3 bases and 0 bases respectively, with 8 bases between them. Germline-derived CDR1 and CDR2 are LNHDA and SQIVND (reference sequence). CDR3 DNA: TGTGCCAGTAGTATGGCACCGATGAACACTGAAGCTTTCTTT. This gives the protein CASSMAPMNTEAFF. Together with reference TRBV19 and TRBJ1-1, the CDR3 gives the full variable domain: DGGITQSPKYLFRKEGQNVTLSCEQNLNHDAMYWYRQDPGQGLRLIYYSQIVNDFQKGDIAEGYSVSREKKESFPLTVTSAQKNPTAFYLCASSMAPMNTEAFFGQGTRLTVV.

V usage is TRBV30 and J usage is TRBJ1-5; maybe TRBD1 (5 bases). Germline CDR1 GTSNPN, CDR2 SVGIG (reference sequence). Trimming pared 3 bases from V and 4 bases from J, leaving 10 bases between. The CDR3 consists of 13 residues. This CDR3 is CAWSSTGNQPQHF. Written as DNA, the CDR3 is TGTGCCTGGAGCTCTACAGGTAATCAGCCCCAGCATTTT.

CDR3 region: CASSLVSQNQPQHF. The DNA of the CDR3 is TGTGCCAGCAGCCTGGTTTCTCAGAATCAGCCCCAGCATTTT. The V call is TRBV7-2, the J call TRBJ1-5; D is ambiguous. The V gene's germline CDR1 is SGHTA and CDR2 FQGNSA. This CDR3 is 14 amino acids long. V shed 5 bases and J shed 4 bases, with 12 bases lying between them.

This sequence joins TRBV28 and TRBJ2-3, with unresolved D. Trimming removed 3 bases at V and 4 bases at J, with 5 bases between. Germline CDR1 is MDHEN and CDR2 is SYDVKM. This CDR3 is built from 12 residues. CDR3 loop: CASSFSADTQYF. As DNA, the CDR3 is TGTGCCAGCAGTTTCAGTGCAGATACGCAGTATTTT.

The chain links TRBV5-4 to TRBJ1-1; D possibly corresponds to TRBD1 (6 bases). This CDR3 spans 13 amino acids. Germline V CDR1 and CDR2: SGHNT, YYREEE (reference sequence). Deletions cut 4 bases from V and 6 bases from J, with 13 bases between. Written as DNA, the CDR3 is TGTGCCAGCAGCAAAGCACAGGGCTCTGAAGCTTTCTTT. This sequence encodes CASSKAQGSEAFF.

The chain couples TRBV7-2 to TRBJ1-1, with D possibly matching TRBD1 (5 bases). The V end was cut by 2 bases, the J end by 11 bases, with 15 bases between. This CDR3 spans 13 amino acids. The V gene's germline CDR1 is SGHTA and CDR2 FQGNSA. The CDR3 DNA is TGTGCCAGCAGCTTAACCCCCAGGGAAGAGGCTTTCTTT. It is translated as CASSLTPREEAFF.

The rearrangement uses TRBV28 and TRBJ2-7; D may match TRBD1 or TRBD2 (5 bases each). Germline loops: CDR1 MDHEN, CDR2 SYDVKM. The CDR3 has 14 amino acids. V shed 7 bases and J shed 0 bases, with 13 bases lying between them. The CDR3 region has the DNA TGTGCCAGCACCCTGGGGGTTAACTCCTACGAGCAGTACTTC. It codes for CASTLGVNSYEQYF. Full variable domain (missing parts from reference TRBV28 and TRBJ2-7): DVKVTQSSRYLVKRTGEKVFLECVQDMDHENMFWYRQDPGLGLRLIYFSYDVKMKEKGDIPEGYSVSREKKERFSLILESASTNQTSMYLCASTLGVNSYEQYFGPGTRLTVT.

V and J are TRBV21-1 and TRBJ2-5; the table's TRBD1 call for D was not verified on the DNA. The closer fit of TRBJ2-7 to the DNA end suggests the J call may be wrong. TRBV21-1 is an annotated pseudogene. The CDR3 loop spans 16 amino acids. The CDR3 region is CASSLQGRSLSYEQYF. The CDR3 DNA is TGTGCCAGCAGCCTCCAGGGCAGGTCTCTTTCCTACGAGCAGTACTTC.

The rearrangement links TRBV11-2 to TRBJ2-2; D might be TRBD1 or TRBD2, each matching 5 bases. The CDR3 covers 16 residues. Germline V gives CDR1 SGHAT, CDR2 FQNNGV. Trimming shortened V by 1 base and J by 3 bases, and 12 bases separated the two germline ends. In nucleotides, the CDR3 is TGTGCCAGCAGCTTAGTAAAGAGGGGTTACACCGGGGAGCTGTTTTTT. Translation: CASSLVKRGYTGELFF.

The rearrangement links TRBV27 to TRBJ2-3; 8 bases fit TRBD1. V shed 2 bases and J 3 bases; nucleotides not matched to a gene: 1. The CDR3 has 14 residues. CDR1 is MNHEY and CDR2 is SMNVEV in the germline V gene (reference sequence). The CDR3 region is CASSLTGGTDTQYF. CDR3 nucleotide sequence: TGTGCCAGCAGTTTAACAGGGGGAACAGATACGCAGTATTTT.

This sequence joins TRBV7-2 and TRBJ2-7, with D uncertain. Germline CDR1 is SGHTA and CDR2 is FQGNSA. The V and J ends lost 4 bases and 5 bases respectively, with 12 bases between them. There are 13 residues in the CDR3. The DNA for the CDR3 is TGTGCCAGCAGCTCAACGTGGGCCGACGAGCAGTACTTC. It specifies CASSSTWADEQYF.

This clone was seen a single time. A read error may produce the germline difference seen at one junction end. The J gene is TRBJ2-2, the V gene TRBV7-7, with 7 bases fitting TRBD2. This CDR3 is built from 16 residues. Germline V gene lookup returns CDR1 SSHAT and CDR2 FNYEAQ (reference sequence). As DNA, the CDR3 is TGTGCTAGCAGTCCCGTGGGACTAACGAACACCGGGGAGCTGTTTTTT. Protein product: CASSPVGLTNTGELFF.

The chain carries TRBV7-2 and TRBJ2-3; TRBD2 matches 7 bases. J lost 6 bases, V lost 5 bases, and 8 bases had no gene match. CDR1 is SGHTA, CDR2 FQGNSA, per germline. This CDR3 is built from 14 residues. CDR3 nucleotides: TGTGCCAGCAGCAGCCCCAGGGAGGGGGATACGCAGTATTTT. It specifies CASSSPREGDTQYF. Full variable domain (remainder filled in from reference TRBV7-2 and TRBJ2-3): GAGVSQSPSNKVTEKGKDVELRCDPISGHTALYWYRQSLGQGLEFLIYFQGNSAPDKSGLPSDRFSAERTGGSVSTLTIQRTQQEDSAVYLCASSSPREGDTQYFGPGTRLTVL.

This clone was counted a single time. The V call is TRBV7-9, the J call TRBJ2-1; D is ambiguous. CDR1 and CDR2 (germline): SEHNR, FQNEAQ (reference sequence). The CDR3 runs to 14 residues. V lost 4 bases and J lost 7, with 14 bases in between. This chain's CDR3 is CASSWWPGSNEQFF. The CDR3 DNA follows: TGTGCCAGCAGCTGGTGGCCTGGGTCTAATGAGCAGTTCTTC.

The CDR3, as DNA: TGTGCCAGCAGCTTCACCGTAGCGCAACGACGGGCCTACGAGCAGTACTTC. Encoded protein: CASSFTVAQRRAYEQYF. The V gene is TRBV11-2, the J gene TRBJ2-7; D might be TRBD2 (5 bases). The CDR3 spans 17 residues. Germline V lookup: CDR1 SGHAT, CDR2 FQNNGV. The germline V and J ends were trimmed by 3 bases and 2 bases, with 20 bases remaining between them. Full variable domain (remainder filled in from reference TRBV11-2 and TRBJ2-7): EAGVAQSPRYKIIEKRQSVAFWCNPISGHATLYWYQQILGQGPKLLIQFQNNGVVDDSQLPKDRFSAERLKGVDSTLKIQPAKLEDSAVYLCASSFTVAQRRAYEQYFGPGTRLTVT.

The chain employs TRBV11-3 and TRBJ2-3; D is unresolved. Germline lookup yields CDR1 SGHNT and CDR2 YENEEA. The CDR3 runs to 14 residues. The germline V and J ends were trimmed by 8 bases and 4 bases, with 16 bases remaining between them. The CDR3 protein is CASELRTLSDTQYF. The CDR3 coding sequence is TGTGCCAGCGAGCTCCGCACACTCTCAGATACGCAGTATTTT.

V and J are TRBV7-2 and TRBJ2-5, with TRBD2 identical over 13 bases. The germline V gene has CDR1 SGHTA and CDR2 FQGNSA. The CDR3 has 16 amino acids. Trimming removed 3 bases from V and 5 bases from J; junction bases left unmatched: 6. CDR3 amino acids: CASSFTSGRARETQYF. The CDR3 nucleotides read TGTGCCAGCAGCTTCACTAGCGGGAGGGCAAGGGAGACCCAGTACTTC.

The gene calls are TRBV7-2 and TRBJ1-1; D unclear. This CDR3 region has 12 residues. The V and J ends lost 5 bases and 3 bases respectively, with 7 bases between them. Germline loops: CDR1 SGHTA, CDR2 FQGNSA. Here the CDR3 DNA reads TGTGCCAGCAGCCGGGGATACACTGAAGCTTTCTTT. Amino acids: CASSRGYTEAFF.

The rearrangement uses TRBV27 and TRBJ1-5; D not resolved. V lost 3 bases to trimming and J lost 7 bases, with 10 bases between them. Germline V gene sequence: CDR1 MNHEY, CDR2 SMNVEV (reference sequence). This CDR3 region has 13 residues. The CDR3 DNA reads TGTGCCAGCAGTTTCGGGGTCTGGCAGCCCCAGCATTTT. As protein: CASSFGVWQPQHF.

The chain employs TRBV11-2 and TRBJ2-6; D is ambiguous. CDR3 size: 15 residues. V lost 5 bases and J 4 bases, leaving 12 bases between the germline ends. Per germline, CDR1 SGHAT and CDR2 FQNNGV. For the CDR3, the DNA is TGTGCCAGCAGCAAGGCACTACAGGGGGCCAACGTCCTGACTTTC. Translating it yields CASSKALQGANVLTF. The complete variable domain, with remaining parts taken from reference TRBV11-2 and TRBJ2-6, reads EAGVAQSPRYKIIEKRQSVAFWCNPISGHATLYWYQQILGQGPKLLIQFQNNGVVDDSQLPKDRFSAERLKGVDSTLKIQPAKLEDSAVYLCASSKALQGANVLTFGAGSRLTVL.

The rearrangement links TRBV6-1 to TRBJ1-2, with D uncertain. The V and J ends lost 7 bases and 3 bases respectively, with 18 bases between them. The CDR3 covers 15 residues. The germline gives CDR1 MNHNS, CDR2 SASEGT. The CDR3: CASTQEAAGDYGYTF. The CDR3 DNA is TGTGCCAGCACCCAAGAGGCAGCTGGAGACTATGGCTACACCTTC.

The chain links TRBV25-1 to TRBJ2-2, with D tentatively TRBD2 (5 bases). The CDR3 sequence is 13 residues long. The V end was cut by 6 bases, the J end by 5 bases, with 10 bases between. Germline V gene data show CDR1 as MGHDK and CDR2 as SYGVNS. The CDR3 coding sequence is TGTGCCAGCAGCCTTCCGGGGACCGGGGAGCTGTTTTTT. This encodes CASSLPGTGELFF.